The next 26 T cell receptor beta chains were all read from a single sample in a study of T cell responses to AZD1222 COVID-19 vaccine. Method: immunoSEQ multiplex PCR; TCRdb's copy keeps in-frame clones and lacks some. The profile shows 75,000 to 80,000 clones, about three quarters of them singletons. The sequencing used peripheral blood, collected 28 days after the second dose of the MenACWY control vaccine. The receptors stem from an adult who received the MenACWY meningococcal vaccine as a control.

This clone showed up just once. This chain links TRBV11-2 with TRBJ2-7; 10 bases are a match to TRBD2. V shed 5 bases and J 2 bases; nucleotides not matched to a gene: 9. This CDR3 contains 16 residues. CDR1 is SGHAT, CDR2 FQNNGV, per germline. DNA of the CDR3: TGTGCCAGCAGCCCGAGGGGAGCGGGAGGGGCCTACGAGCAGTACTTC. Protein sequence: CASSPRGAGGAYEQYF.

This chain connects TRBV9 to TRBJ2-1, with 11 nucleotides matching TRBD2. The trim removed 2 bases at V and 8 bases at J, leaving 18 bases unmatched. This CDR3 has 19 residues. Germline V gene lookup returns CDR1 SGDLS and CDR2 YYNGEE. CDR3 in amino acids: CASSVGGFVSGRAGHEQFF. CDR3 sequence (DNA): TGTGCCAGCAGCGTCGGCGGGTTTGTTAGCGGGAGGGCCGGCCATGAGCAGTTCTTC.

The chain employs TRBV28 and TRBJ2-1; D may match TRBD1 or TRBD2 (6 bases each). The CDR3 length is 15 residues. Trimming pared 3 bases from V and 8 bases from J, leaving 17 bases between. Germline V gives CDR1 MDHEN, CDR2 SYDVKM. Here the CDR3 reads CASSFRGVRIDEQFF. CDR3 in DNA: TGTGCCAGCAGTTTTAGGGGGGTGCGGATCGATGAGCAGTTCTTC.

This clone has only a few counts. The rearrangement joins TRBV5-6 to TRBJ2-7; either TRBD1 or TRBD2 may fit D (5 bases each). There are 13 residues in the CDR3. Trimming removed 4 bases from V and 2 bases from J, with 10 bases in between. Germline CDR1 reads SGHDT; CDR2 reads YYEEEE. The CDR3 DNA follows: TGTGCCAGCAGCCCGGGACCGGCCTACGAGCAGTACTTC. Its protein product is CASSPGPAYEQYF. Full variable domain (outside the CDR3, taken from reference TRBV5-6 and TRBJ2-7): DAGVTQSPTHLIKTRGQQVTLRCSPKSGHDTVSWYQQALGQGPQFIFQYYEEEERQRGNFPDRFSGHQFPNYSSELNVNALLLGDSALYLCASSPGPAYEQYFGPGTRLTVT.

The chain is built from TRBV6-5 and TRBJ2-3; no definite D call. The ends were cut back, 0 bases at V and 2 bases at J, with 3 bases in the middle. This CDR3 is built from 13 residues. From germline, CDR1 is MNHEY and CDR2 SVGAGI. CDR3 nucleotides: TGTGCCAGCAGTTACTCATACACAGATACGCAGTATTTT. It yields the protein CASSYSYTDTQYF.

This clone was detected only once. The chain is built from TRBV7-8 and TRBJ2-5; D tentatively fits TRBD1 or TRBD2 (5 bases each). The V gene's germline CDR1 is SGHVS and CDR2 FQNEAQ. The V gene lost 1 base and the J gene lost 5 bases, with 11 bases spanning the gap. This CDR3 is built from 14 residues. CDR3: CASSLGGPRETQYF. The DNA of the CDR3 is TGTGCCAGCAGCTTAGGGGGACCGCGGGAGACCCAGTACTTC.

The chain recombines TRBV18 with TRBJ1-3, with D tentatively TRBD1 (5 bases). CDR3 length: 15 amino acids. V lost 0 bases and J lost 4, with 10 bases in between. The germline CDR1 and CDR2 sequences are KGHSH and LQKENI. Here the CDR3 reads CASSPPRASGNTIYF. The DNA of the CDR3 is TGTGCCAGCTCACCACCCAGGGCCTCGGGAAACACCATATATTTT.

This clone showed up just a few times. The chain joins TRBV19 to TRBJ1-5; a weak D match, TRBD1 (5 bases). Germline V CDR1 and CDR2: LNHDA, SQIVND (reference sequence). The ends were cut back, 1 base at V and 1 base at J, with 14 bases in the middle. The CDR3 covers 17 residues. The CDR3 sequence is CASSIGPQGWSNQPQHF. The DNA of the CDR3 is TGTGCCAGTAGTATAGGTCCGCAGGGCTGGAGCAATCAGCCCCAGCATTTT.

The chain couples TRBV6-6 to TRBJ2-7, with TRBD1 matching 11 bases. Germline V CDR1 and CDR2: MNHNY, SVGAGI (reference sequence). The CDR3 consists of 14 residues. J gave up 6 bases and V 5 bases, and 6 bases lay outside the gene matches. The CDR3 DNA reads TGTGCCAGCAGTAAGGGACAGGGGGTTGGCGAGCAGTACTTC. Translation: CASSKGQGVGEQYF.

This clone came up a few times. The chain couples TRBV2 to TRBJ2-7; perhaps TRBD1 as D (6 bases). Germline loops: CDR1 SNHLY, CDR2 FYNNEI. The CDR3 is 16 residues long. Between the trimmed V and J ends, which lost 6 bases and 4 bases, there was a span of 22 bases. This CDR3 is CASSERSIGTRYEQYF. The CDR3 DNA reads TGTGCCAGCAGCGAGAGATCAATAGGGACACGATACGAGCAGTACTTC.

This clone was seen once. The J gene is TRBJ2-7, the V gene TRBV28; TRBD2 might be the D (5 bases). The CDR3 consists of 11 residues. Trimming pared 5 bases from V and 6 bases from J, leaving 8 bases between. CDR1 MDHEN and CDR2 SYDVKM come from the germline V gene. CDR3 loop: CASSPRGEQYF. The DNA for the CDR3 is TGTGCCAGCAGTCCCCGGGGCGAGCAGTACTTC.

J is TRBJ2-5 and V is TRBV2; D call uncertain. CDR3 length: 12 residues. V lost 1 base and J 7 bases, leaving 7 bases between the germline ends. The germline CDR1 and CDR2 sequences are SNHLY and FYNNEI. CDR3 in DNA: TGTGCCAGCAGTGAAGAGCAGTGGACCCAGTACTTC. It specifies CASSEEQWTQYF.

V gene TRBV6-6 combines with J gene TRBJ1-6, with 9 nucleotides matching TRBD1. The CDR3 length is 16 residues. Germline CDR1 is MNHNY and CDR2 is SVGAGI (reference sequence). V was pared by 6 bases and J by 10 bases, with 13 bases of the junction left unmatched. CDR3 residues: CASSPTGQGIQSPLHF. The CDR3 bases are TGTGCCAGCAGCCCTACGGGACAGGGCATCCAGTCACCCCTCCACTTT.

J is TRBJ1-4 and V is TRBV15; D is undetermined. Germline CDR1 is LNHNV and CDR2 is YYDKDF (reference sequence). V was clipped by 0 bases and J by 8 bases, with 10 bases between them. This CDR3 has 14 residues. The CDR3 DNA is TGTGCCACCAGCAGAGATACCGGTGGGGAAAAACTGTTTTTT. Amino acid sequence: CATSRDTGGEKLFF.

The V call is TRBV12-3 or TRBV12-4, the J call TRBJ1-2; TRBD1 aligns across 8 bases. The CDR3 contains 12 residues. The J segment lost 3 bases and the V segment lost 7 bases, leaving 1 base of the junction unmatched. The CDR3 spells CASKTGDYGYTF. Here the CDR3 DNA reads TGTGCCAGCAAGACAGGGGACTATGGCTACACCTTC.

The V call is TRBV7-2, the J call TRBJ2-7, with 8 bases matching TRBD1. The trim removed 2 bases at V and 3 bases at J, leaving 12 bases unmatched. The length of the CDR3 is 17 residues. Looked up from germline, CDR1 is SGHTA and CDR2 is FQGNSA. CDR3 in amino acids: CASSLNPQGAFLYEQYF. In DNA form, the CDR3 reads TGTGCCAGCAGCTTAAATCCCCAGGGGGCCTTCCTCTACGAGCAGTACTTC.

J is TRBJ2-3 and V is TRBV6-1; 8 nucleotides align to TRBD1. Trimming took 3 bases from V and 9 from J; bases not matched to a gene: 2. In germline, CDR1 is MNHNS, CDR2 SASEGT. The CDR3 contains 12 residues. CDR3 nucleotides: TGTGCCAGCAGTGACCGGACAGGGACGCAGTATTTT. This encodes CASSDRTGTQYF.

The gene calls are TRBV4-1 and TRBJ2-2; TRBD1 aligns across 9 bases. J gave up 7 bases and V 4 bases, and 7 bases lay outside the gene matches. CDR1 is MGHRA and CDR2 is YSYEKL in the germline V gene. This CDR3 has 15 residues. This CDR3 is CASSPGQGRNGELFF. The CDR3 region has the DNA TGCGCCAGCAGCCCGGGACAGGGAAGGAACGGGGAGCTGTTTTTT.

The rearrangement uses TRBV27 and TRBJ1-2; 7 positions agree with TRBD1. This CDR3 has 13 amino acids. CDR1 is MNHEY and CDR2 is SMNVEV in the germline V gene (reference sequence). V shed 6 bases and J 2 bases; nucleotides not matched to a gene: 3. The CDR3 DNA is TGTGCCAGCAGGGACAGGAGAAACTATGGCTACACCTTC. This encodes CASRDRRNYGYTF.

The gene calls are TRBV27 and TRBJ2-1; D is ambiguous. Between the trimmed V and J ends, which lost 0 bases and 9 bases, there was a span of 18 bases. Germline V gives CDR1 MNHEY, CDR2 SMNVEV (reference sequence). The CDR3 covers 16 residues. Here the CDR3 reads CASSLSSRARGGEQFF. The CDR3 DNA is TGTGCCAGCAGTTTATCTTCCCGGGCTAGAGGTGGTGAGCAGTTCTTC.

CDR3 sequence: CASSPLAYGSGANVLTF. The CDR3 DNA follows: TGTGCCAGCAGCCCCCTGGCGTACGGGTCTGGGGCCAACGTCCTGACTTTC. The chain uses TRBV7-3 and TRBJ2-6; D is unclear. Germline V gives CDR1 SGHTA, CDR2 FQGTGA. V was shortened by 5 bases and J by 1 base, with 15 bases between the two germline ends. The CDR3 is 17 residues long.

This chain links TRBV21-1 with TRBJ1-2. TRBV21-1 has pseudogene status. The CDR3 consists of 17 residues. This CDR3 is CASSHPGRPPDSDGYTF. CDR3 bases: TGTGCCAGCAGCCACCCAGGGAGGCCGCCAGATTCAGATGGCTACACCTTC.

This sequence joins TRBV30 and TRBJ1-4; TRBD1 matches at 10 bases. Trimming at V came to 7 bases and at J to 10 bases, leaving 9 bases not matched to a gene. Germline V gene data show CDR1 as GTSNPN and CDR2 as SVGIG (reference sequence). This CDR3 has 13 amino acids. CDR3 loop: CALFVGQGRKLFF. In nucleotides, the CDR3 is TGTGCCTTATTCGTGGGACAGGGGCGAAAACTGTTTTTT.

This chain links TRBV10-2 with TRBJ2-3, with TRBD2 identical over 14 bases. After removal of 6 bases from V and 3 bases from J, the junction contained 20 bases not matched to a gene. The CDR3 loop spans 21 amino acids. Germline CDR1 is WSHSY and CDR2 is SAAADI. The CDR3 DNA is TGCGCCAGCAGCTGGGCGACTAGCGGGGGGGCCAGGGAAGGATTAACAGATACGCAGTATTTT. Protein: CASSWATSGGAREGLTDTQYF.

This clone has a single count. This clone may be a read error of a much larger clone one base away. In the same sample, other DNA sequences code for this CDR3. The chain carries TRBV3-1 (or the pseudogene TRBV3-2) and TRBJ2-2; D is unclear. CDR3 length: 14 amino acids. CDR1 and CDR2 from the germline V gene are LGHDT and YNNKEL (reference sequence). Trimming shortened V by 1 base and J by 4 bases, and 7 bases separated the two germline ends. CDR3 sequence reads: CASSQAWGTGELFF. The CDR3 coding sequence is TGTGCCAGCAGCCAAGCATGGGGCACCGGGGAGCTGTTTTTT.

This clone has just one count. J is TRBJ2-4 and V is TRBV11-2; the D gene could be TRBD1 or TRBD2 (5 bases each). V lost 5 bases and J lost 0, with 8 bases in between. CDR1 SGHAT and CDR2 FQNNGV come from the germline V gene. The CDR3 has 14 amino acids. The CDR3 spells CASSPGTAKNIQYF. The CDR3 DNA is TGTGCCAGCAGCCCAGGGACAGCCAAAAACATTCAGTACTTC.